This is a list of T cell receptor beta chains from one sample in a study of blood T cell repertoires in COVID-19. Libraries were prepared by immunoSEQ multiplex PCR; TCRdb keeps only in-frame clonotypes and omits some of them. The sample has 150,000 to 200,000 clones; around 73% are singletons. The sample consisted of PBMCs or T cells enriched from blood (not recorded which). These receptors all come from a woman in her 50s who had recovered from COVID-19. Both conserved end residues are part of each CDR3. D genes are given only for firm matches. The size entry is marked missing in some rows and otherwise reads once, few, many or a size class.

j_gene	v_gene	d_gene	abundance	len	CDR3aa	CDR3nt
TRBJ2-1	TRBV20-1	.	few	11	CSPLGANEQFF	TGCAGTCCTTTGGGAGCCAATGAGCAGTTCTTC
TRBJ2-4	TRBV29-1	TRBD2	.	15	CSVPGTSGSGNIQYF	TGCAGCGTCCCCGGGACTAGCGGGAGTGGAAACATTCAGTACTTC
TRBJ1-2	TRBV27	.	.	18	CASSLSPYVVAGRAGYTF	TGTGCCAGCAGTTTATCGCCTTACGTAGTGGCAGGGAGGGCCGGCTACACCTTC
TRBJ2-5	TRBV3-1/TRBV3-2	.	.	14	CASSQDTIQETQYF	TGTGCCAGCAGCCAAGACACTATCCAAGAGACCCAGTACTTC
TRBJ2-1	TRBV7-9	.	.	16	CASSLSSLAVDNEQFF	TGTGCCAGCAGCTTATCGAGCCTAGCCGTGGACAATGAGCAGTTCTTC
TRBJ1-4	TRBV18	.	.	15	CASSLYRAQSEKLFF	TGTGCCAGCTCACTCTACAGGGCCCAGTCGGAAAAACTGTTTTTT
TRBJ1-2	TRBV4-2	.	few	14	CASSQEGGGYGYTF	TGTGCCAGCAGCCAAGAGGGGGGGGGCTATGGCTACACCTTC
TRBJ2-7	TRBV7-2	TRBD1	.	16	CASSARGLQAAYEQYF	TGTGCCAGCAGCGCTAGGGGGCTACAAGCTGCCTACGAGCAGTACTTC
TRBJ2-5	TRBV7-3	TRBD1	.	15	CASSPKGQGKETQYF	TGTGCCAGCAGCCCTAAGGGACAGGGGAAAGAGACCCAGTACTTC
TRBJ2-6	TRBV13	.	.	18	CASSITGFRLSGANVLTF	TGTGCCAGCAGCATCACAGGGTTCCGGCTCTCCGGGGCCAACGTCCTGACTTTC
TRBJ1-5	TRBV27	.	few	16	CASSFNGGALNQPQHF	TGTGCCAGCAGTTTCAACGGGGGGGCCCTGAATCAGCCCCAGCATTTT
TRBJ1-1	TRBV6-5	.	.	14	CASTPGLGGAEAFF	TGTGCCAGCACCCCAGGGCTTGGGGGGGCTGAAGCTTTCTTT
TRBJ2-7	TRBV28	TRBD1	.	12	CASSVQGFEQYF	TGTGCCAGCAGTGTACAGGGGTTCGAGCAGTACTTC
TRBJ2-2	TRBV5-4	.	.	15	CASSLGGEVTGELFF	TGTGCCAGCAGCTTGGGGGGAGAGGTTACCGGGGAGCTGTTTTTT
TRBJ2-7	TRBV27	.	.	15	CASSFLWGDNYEQYF	TGTGCCAGCAGTTTTTTATGGGGGGATAACTACGAGCAGTACTTC
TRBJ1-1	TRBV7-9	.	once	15	CASSFGRGADTEAFF	TGTGCCAGCAGCTTCGGGCGGGGGGCGGACACTGAAGCTTTCTTT
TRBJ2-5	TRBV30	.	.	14	CAWSPNGGKETQYF	TGTGCCTGGAGCCCAAACGGCGGGAAAGAGACCCAGTACTTC
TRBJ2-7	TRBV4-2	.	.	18	CASSQEGRRRDSIYEQYF	TGTGCCAGCAGCCAAGAAGGGAGGAGGCGGGACAGCATCTACGAGCAGTACTTC
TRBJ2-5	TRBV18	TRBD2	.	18	CASSMVRASGRDQETQYF	TGTGCCAGCTCGATGGTCCGTGCTAGCGGGAGGGACCAAGAGACCCAGTACTTC
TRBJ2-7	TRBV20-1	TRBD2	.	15	CSASRLAAGVYEQYF	TGCAGTGCTAGTCGTCTCGCAGCGGGAGTTTACGAGCAGTACTTC
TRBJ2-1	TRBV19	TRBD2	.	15	CASRIGLESYNEQFF	TGTGCCAGTAGAATAGGACTAGAATCCTACAATGAGCAGTTCTTC
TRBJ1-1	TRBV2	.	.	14	CASSADSLNTEAFF	TGTGCCAGCAGCGCGGACAGCTTGAACACTGAAGCTTTCTTT
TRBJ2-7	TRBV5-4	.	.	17	CASSLRQTSKYGYEQYF	TGTGCCAGCAGCTTGCGTCAGACTAGTAAGTACGGCTACGAGCAGTACTTC
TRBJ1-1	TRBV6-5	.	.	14	CASRSRQPNTEAFF	TGTGCCAGCAGATCCCGACAACCCAACACTGAAGCTTTCTTT
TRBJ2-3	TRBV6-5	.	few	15	CASTGNPTSTDTQYF	TGTGCCAGCACTGGCAACCCGACTAGCACAGATACGCAGTATTTT
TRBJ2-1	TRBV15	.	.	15	CATSRTPGVGNEQFF	TGTGCCACCAGCAGGACCCCAGGGGTTGGCAATGAGCAGTTCTTC
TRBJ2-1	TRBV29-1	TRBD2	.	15	CSVGKRGSSYNEQFF	TGCAGCGTCGGCAAGCGGGGGAGCTCCTACAATGAGCAGTTCTTC
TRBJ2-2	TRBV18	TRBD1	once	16	CASSTDRGQNTGELFF	TGTGCCAGCTCAACGGATAGGGGGCAGAACACCGGGGAGCTGTTTTTT
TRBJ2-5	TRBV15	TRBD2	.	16	CATSGGLAGMKETQYF	TGTGCCACCAGCGGCGGACTAGCGGGAATGAAAGAGACCCAGTACTTC
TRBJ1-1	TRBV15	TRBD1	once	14	CATEYDRDYTEAFF	TGTGCCACCGAATACGACAGGGACTACACTGAAGCTTTCTTT
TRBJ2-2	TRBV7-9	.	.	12	CASSPLSGELFF	TGTGCCAGCAGCCCCTTGTCCGGGGAGCTGTTTTTT
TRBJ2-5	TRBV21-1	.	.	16	CASSINRGGDQETQYF	TGTGCCAGCAGCATAAACAGGGGGGGGGACCAAGAGACCCAGTACTTC
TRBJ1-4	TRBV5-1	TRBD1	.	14	CASSPGQINEKLFF	TGCGCCAGCAGCCCGGGACAGATCAATGAAAAACTGTTTTTT
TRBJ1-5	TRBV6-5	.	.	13	CASSSTGNQPQHF	TGTGCCAGCAGTTCCACAGGGAATCAGCCCCAGCATTTT
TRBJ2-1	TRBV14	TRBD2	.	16	CASSISGTSSYNEQFF	TGTGCCAGCAGTATAAGCGGGACCAGCTCCTACAATGAGCAGTTCTTC
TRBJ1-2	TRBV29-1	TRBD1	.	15	CSVAHLGQGYYGYTF	TGCAGCGTTGCCCACCTGGGACAGGGATACTATGGCTACACCTTC
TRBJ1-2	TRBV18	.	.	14	CASSPEGTPLGYTF	TGTGCCAGCTCACCCGAAGGGACACCCCTTGGCTACACCTTC
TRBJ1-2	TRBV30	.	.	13	CAWRPRIRVYYTF	TGTGCCTGGAGACCACGCATCAGGGTTTACTACACCTTC
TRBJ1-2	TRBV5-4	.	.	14	CASSFGGQGLGYTF	TGTGCCAGCAGCTTCGGGGGGCAGGGGCTGGGCTACACCTTC
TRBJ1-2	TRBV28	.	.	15	CASSLGGILYYGYTF	TGTGCCAGCAGTCTGGGGGGAATTCTGTACTATGGCTACACCTTC
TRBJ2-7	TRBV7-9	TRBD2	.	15	CASSNSGSRSYEQYF	TGTGCCAGCAGTAATAGCGGGAGTCGGTCCTACGAGCAGTACTTC
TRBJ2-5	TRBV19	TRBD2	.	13	CASSPYSGNPAYF	TGTGCCAGTAGTCCCTATAGCGGGAACCCGGCGTACTTC
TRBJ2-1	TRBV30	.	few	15	CAWSLTSSSYNEQFF	TGTGCCTGGAGTTTAACGTCGAGCTCCTACAATGAGCAGTTCTTC
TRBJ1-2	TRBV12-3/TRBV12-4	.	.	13	CASTPPAGYGYTF	TGTGCCAGCACTCCCCCAGCAGGGTATGGCTACACCTTC
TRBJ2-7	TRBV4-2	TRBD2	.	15	CASSQGSGRAYEQYF	TGTGCCAGCAGCCAAGGTAGCGGGAGGGCCTACGAGCAGTACTTC
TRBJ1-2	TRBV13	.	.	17	CASSFGNRIVGNYGYTF	TGTGCCAGCAGCTTCGGGAATCGGATCGTGGGTAACTATGGCTACACCTTC
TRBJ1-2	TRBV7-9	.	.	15	CASSPKRGGAYGYTF	TGTGCCAGCAGCCCAAAACGGGGTGGCGCCTATGGCTACACCTTC
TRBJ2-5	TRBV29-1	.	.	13	CSVASDSRGAQYF	TGCAGCGTAGCCTCGGACAGCAGAGGGGCCCAGTACTTC
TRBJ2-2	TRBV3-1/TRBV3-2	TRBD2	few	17	CASSQEGLAGGPGELFF	TGTGCCAGCAGCCAAGAGGGACTAGCGGGAGGCCCCGGGGAGCTGTTTTTT
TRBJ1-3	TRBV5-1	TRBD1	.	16	CASSPNPTGAGNTIYF	TGCGCCAGCAGCCCCAACCCCACAGGGGCGGGAAACACCATATATTTT
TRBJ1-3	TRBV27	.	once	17	CASSLSDTGSSGNTIYF	TGTGCCAGCAGTTTATCCGACACAGGGAGCTCTGGAAACACCATATATTTT
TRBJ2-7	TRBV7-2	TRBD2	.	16	CASSHGTSGDLYEQYF	TGTGCCAGCAGCCACGGGACTAGCGGGGACCTCTACGAGCAGTACTTC
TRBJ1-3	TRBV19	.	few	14	CASTPGTLGNTIYF	TGTGCCAGTACCCCTGGGACTCTAGGAAACACCATATATTTT
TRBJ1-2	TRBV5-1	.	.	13	CASSYEGMGGYTF	TGCGCCAGCAGCTACGAGGGCATGGGCGGCTACACCTTC
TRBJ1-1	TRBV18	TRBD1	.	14	CASSRGQVGTEAFF	TGTGCCAGCTCACGGGGACAGGTAGGAACTGAAGCTTTCTTT
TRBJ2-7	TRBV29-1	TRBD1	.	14	CSVGRQGELGEQYF	TGCAGCGTTGGCCGACAGGGTGAACTCGGCGAGCAGTACTTC
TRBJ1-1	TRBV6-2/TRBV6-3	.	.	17	CASSYLLSSRGKIEAFF	TGTGCCAGCAGTTACCTACTGAGTTCCAGAGGCAAGATTGAAGCTTTCTTT